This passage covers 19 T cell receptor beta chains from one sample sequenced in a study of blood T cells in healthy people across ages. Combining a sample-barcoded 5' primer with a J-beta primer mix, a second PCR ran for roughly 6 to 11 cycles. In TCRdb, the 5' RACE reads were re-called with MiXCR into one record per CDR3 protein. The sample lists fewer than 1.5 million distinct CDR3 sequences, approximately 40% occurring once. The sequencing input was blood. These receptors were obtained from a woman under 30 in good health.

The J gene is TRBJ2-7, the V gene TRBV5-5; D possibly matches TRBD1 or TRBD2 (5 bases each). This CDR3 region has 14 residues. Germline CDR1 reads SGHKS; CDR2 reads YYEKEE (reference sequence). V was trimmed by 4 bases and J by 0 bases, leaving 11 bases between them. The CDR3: CASSGDGTSYEQYF. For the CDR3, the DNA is TGTGCCAGCAGCGGAGACGGGACCTCCTACGAGCAGTACTTC.

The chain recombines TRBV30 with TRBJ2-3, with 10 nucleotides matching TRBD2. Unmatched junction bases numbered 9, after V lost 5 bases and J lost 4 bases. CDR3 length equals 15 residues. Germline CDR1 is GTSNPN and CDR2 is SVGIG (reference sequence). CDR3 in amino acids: CAWRGLAYVADTQYF. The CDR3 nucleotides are TGTGCCTGGCGGGGACTAGCGTATGTGGCAGATACGCAGTATTTT.

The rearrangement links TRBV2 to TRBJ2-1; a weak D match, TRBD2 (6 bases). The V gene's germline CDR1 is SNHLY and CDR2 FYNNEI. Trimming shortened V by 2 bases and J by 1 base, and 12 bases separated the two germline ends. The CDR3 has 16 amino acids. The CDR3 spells CASSESGVPSYNEQFF. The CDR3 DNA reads TGTGCCAGCAGTGAATCGGGAGTTCCGTCCTACAATGAGCAGTTCTTC.

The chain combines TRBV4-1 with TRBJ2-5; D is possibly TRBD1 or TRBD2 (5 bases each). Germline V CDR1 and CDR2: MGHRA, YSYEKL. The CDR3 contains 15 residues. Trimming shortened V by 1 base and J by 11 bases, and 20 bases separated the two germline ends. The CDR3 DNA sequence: TGCGCCAGCAGCCAAGTTCAACTAGACAGAGATGAGCAGTACTTC. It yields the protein CASSQVQLDRDEQYF.

CDR3 nucleotide sequence: TGTGCCAGCAGCCCGGCCCCGGGATCGCAAGAGACCCAGTACTTC. It is translated as CASSPAPGSQETQYF. The chain employs TRBV5-4 and TRBJ2-5; a possible D gene is TRBD2 (5 bases). This CDR3 spans 15 amino acids. CDR1 is SGHNT, CDR2 YYREEE, per germline (reference sequence). Trimming pared 4 bases from V and 2 bases from J, leaving 15 bases between.

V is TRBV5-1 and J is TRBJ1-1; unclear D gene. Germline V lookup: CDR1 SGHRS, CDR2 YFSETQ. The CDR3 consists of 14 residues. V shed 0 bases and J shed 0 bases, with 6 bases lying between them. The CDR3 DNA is TGCGCCAGCAGCTTGGTGTGGGTGAACACTGAAGCTTTCTTT. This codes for CASSLVWVNTEAFF.

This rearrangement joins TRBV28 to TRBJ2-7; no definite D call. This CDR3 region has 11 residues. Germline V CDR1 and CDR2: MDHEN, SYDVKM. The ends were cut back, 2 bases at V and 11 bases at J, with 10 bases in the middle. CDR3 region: CASSLAASEYF. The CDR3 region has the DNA TGTGCCAGCAGTTTAGCGGCGTCGGAGTACTTC.

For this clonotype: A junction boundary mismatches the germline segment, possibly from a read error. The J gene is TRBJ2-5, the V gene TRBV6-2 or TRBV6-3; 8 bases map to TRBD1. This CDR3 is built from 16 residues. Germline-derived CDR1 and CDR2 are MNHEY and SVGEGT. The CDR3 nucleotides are TGTGCCAGCAGTTCACCGGACAGGGTGGAACAAGAGACCCGGTACTTC. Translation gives CASSSPDRVEQETRYF.

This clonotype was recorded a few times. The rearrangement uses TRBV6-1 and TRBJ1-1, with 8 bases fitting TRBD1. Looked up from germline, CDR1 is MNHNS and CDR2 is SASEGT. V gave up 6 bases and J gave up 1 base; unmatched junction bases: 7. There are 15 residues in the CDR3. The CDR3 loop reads CASSKGQGGNTEAFF. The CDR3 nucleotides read TGTGCCAGCAGCAAAGGACAGGGAGGGAACACTGAAGCTTTCTTT.

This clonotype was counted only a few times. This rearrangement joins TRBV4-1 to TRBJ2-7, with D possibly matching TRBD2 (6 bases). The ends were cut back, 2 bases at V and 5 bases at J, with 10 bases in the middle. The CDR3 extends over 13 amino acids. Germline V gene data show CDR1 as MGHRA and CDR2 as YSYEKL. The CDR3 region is CASSQPPSDEQYF. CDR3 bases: TGCGCCAGCAGCCAACCCCCTAGCGACGAGCAGTACTTC.

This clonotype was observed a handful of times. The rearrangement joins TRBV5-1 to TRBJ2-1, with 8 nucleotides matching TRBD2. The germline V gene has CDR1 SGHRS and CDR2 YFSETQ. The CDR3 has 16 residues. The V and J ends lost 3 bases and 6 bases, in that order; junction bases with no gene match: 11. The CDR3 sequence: CASSSGAGVRFNEQFF. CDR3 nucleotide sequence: TGCGCCAGCAGCTCGGGAGCGGGAGTGCGGTTCAATGAGCAGTTCTTC.

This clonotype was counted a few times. CDR3 nucleotides: TGCAGTGCTAGAGATGGGACTTCCGTGAGGTATGAGCAGTTCTTC. This sequence encodes CSARDGTSVRYEQFF. V gene TRBV20-1 combines with J gene TRBJ2-1, with D possibly matching TRBD2 (6 bases). V gave up 0 bases and J gave up 8 bases, with 17 bases separating them. This CDR3 is 15 amino acids long. Germline V gene data show CDR1 as DFQATT and CDR2 as SNEGSKA (reference sequence).

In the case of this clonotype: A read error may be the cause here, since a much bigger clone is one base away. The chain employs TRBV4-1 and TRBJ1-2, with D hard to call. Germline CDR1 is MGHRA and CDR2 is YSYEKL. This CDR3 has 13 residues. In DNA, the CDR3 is TGCGCCAGCAGCCAGGAGGTCAACTATGGCTGCACCTTC. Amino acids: CASSQEVNYGCTF.

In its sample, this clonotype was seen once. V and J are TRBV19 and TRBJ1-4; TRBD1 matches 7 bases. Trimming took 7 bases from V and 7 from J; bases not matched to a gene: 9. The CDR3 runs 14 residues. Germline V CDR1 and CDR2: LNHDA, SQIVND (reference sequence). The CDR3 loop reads CASTTVTGTEKLFF. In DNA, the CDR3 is TGTGCCAGTACCACGGTGACAGGGACTGAAAAACTGTTTTTT.

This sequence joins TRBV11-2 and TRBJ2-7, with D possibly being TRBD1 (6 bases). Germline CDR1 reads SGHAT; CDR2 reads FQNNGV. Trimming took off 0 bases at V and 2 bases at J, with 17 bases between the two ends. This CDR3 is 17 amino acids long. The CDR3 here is CASSLDWQGLVAYEQYF. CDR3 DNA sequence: TGTGCCAGCAGCTTAGACTGGCAGGGGTTGGTCGCCTACGAGCAGTACTTC.

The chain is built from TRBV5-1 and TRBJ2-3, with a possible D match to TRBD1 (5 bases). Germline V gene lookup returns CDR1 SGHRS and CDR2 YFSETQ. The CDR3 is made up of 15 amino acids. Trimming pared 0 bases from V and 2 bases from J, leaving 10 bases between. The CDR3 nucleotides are TGCGCCAGCAGCTTGGTCGACAGAAACACAGATACGCAGTATTTT. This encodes CASSLVDRNTDTQYF.

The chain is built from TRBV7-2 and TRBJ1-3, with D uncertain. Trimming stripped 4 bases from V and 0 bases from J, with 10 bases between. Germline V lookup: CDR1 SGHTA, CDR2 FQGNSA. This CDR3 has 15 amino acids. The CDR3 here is CASSSRRGSGNTIYF. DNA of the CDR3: TGTGCCAGCAGCTCGCGGCGTGGCTCTGGAAACACCATATATTTT.

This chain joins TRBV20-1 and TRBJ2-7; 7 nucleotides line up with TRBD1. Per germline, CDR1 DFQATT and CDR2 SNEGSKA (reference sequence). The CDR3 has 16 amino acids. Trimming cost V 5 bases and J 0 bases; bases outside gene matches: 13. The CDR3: CSAGSTPGQSSYEQYF. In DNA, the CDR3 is TGCAGTGCTGGAAGTACACCGGGACAGTCCTCCTACGAGCAGTACTTC.

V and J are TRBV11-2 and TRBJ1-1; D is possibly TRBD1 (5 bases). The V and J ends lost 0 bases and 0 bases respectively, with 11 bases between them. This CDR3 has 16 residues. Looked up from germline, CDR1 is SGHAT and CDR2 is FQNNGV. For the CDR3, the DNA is TGTGCCAGCAGCTTAGATCCCCCAGGGATGAACACTGAAGCTTTCTTT. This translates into CASSLDPPGMNTEAFF. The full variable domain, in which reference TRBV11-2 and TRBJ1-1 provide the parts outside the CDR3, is EAGVAQSPRYKIIEKRQSVAFWCNPISGHATLYWYQQILGQGPKLLIQFQNNGVVDDSQLPKDRFSAERLKGVDSTLKIQPAKLEDSAVYLCASSLDPPGMNTEAFFGQGTRLTVV.